The sequence of this T cell receptor (beta chain) was determined in a study of long-term antiretroviral therapy in people with HIV. Study results and caveats: ART was followed by higher diversity that remained below transplant donor controls.

Germline CDR1 is SGHAT and CDR2 is FQNNGV. This CDR3 is 17 amino acids long. Losses at the gene ends were 1 base for V and 1 base for J; bases not matched to a gene: 10. The run of the v3.0 immunoSEQ assay was at survey level. Sequencing was performed with immunoSEQ multiplex PCR; in TCRdb, only in-frame clones are kept and a portion is missing. The table lists approximately 24,000 clones, almost 90% of them singletons. Turning to this clone: Its antigen is as yet unknown.

The chain employs TRBV11-2 and TRBJ2-7, with TRBD2 identical over 7 bases. Sequencing was performed on unsorted PBMCs, taken about 4.3 years after starting antiretroviral therapy. The TCR originated in a man aged 25-40 years with HIV. Here the CDR3 DNA reads TGTGCCAGCAGCTTAGTGTCGGGGGGAGGAAATTCCTACGAGCAGTACTTC. This sequence encodes CASSLVSGGGNSYEQYF.